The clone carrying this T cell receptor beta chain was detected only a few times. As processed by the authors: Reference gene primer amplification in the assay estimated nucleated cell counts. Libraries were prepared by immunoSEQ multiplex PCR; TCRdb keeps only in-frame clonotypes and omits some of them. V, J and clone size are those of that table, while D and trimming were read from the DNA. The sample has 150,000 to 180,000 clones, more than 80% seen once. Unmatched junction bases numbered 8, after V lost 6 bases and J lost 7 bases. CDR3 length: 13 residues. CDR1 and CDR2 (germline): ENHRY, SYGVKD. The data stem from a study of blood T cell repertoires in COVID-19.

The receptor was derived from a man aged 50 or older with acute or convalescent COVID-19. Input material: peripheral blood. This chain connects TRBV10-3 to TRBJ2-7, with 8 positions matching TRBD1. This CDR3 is CAIRSDRDGEQYV. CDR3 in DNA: TGTGCCATCAGGTCGGACAGGGATGGAGAGCAGTACGTC.